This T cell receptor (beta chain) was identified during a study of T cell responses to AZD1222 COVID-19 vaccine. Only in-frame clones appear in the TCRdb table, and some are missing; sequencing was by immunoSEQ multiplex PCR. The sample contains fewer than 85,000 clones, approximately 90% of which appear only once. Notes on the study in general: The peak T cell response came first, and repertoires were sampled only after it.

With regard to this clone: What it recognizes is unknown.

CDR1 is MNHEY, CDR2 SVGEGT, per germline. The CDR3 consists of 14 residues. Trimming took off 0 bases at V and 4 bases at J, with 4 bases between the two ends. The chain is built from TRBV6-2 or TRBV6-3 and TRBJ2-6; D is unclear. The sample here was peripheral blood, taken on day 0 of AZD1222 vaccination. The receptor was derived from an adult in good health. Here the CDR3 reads CASSYSTGANVLTF. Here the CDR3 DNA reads TGTGCCAGCAGTTACTCGACAGGGGCCAACGTCCTGACTTTC.